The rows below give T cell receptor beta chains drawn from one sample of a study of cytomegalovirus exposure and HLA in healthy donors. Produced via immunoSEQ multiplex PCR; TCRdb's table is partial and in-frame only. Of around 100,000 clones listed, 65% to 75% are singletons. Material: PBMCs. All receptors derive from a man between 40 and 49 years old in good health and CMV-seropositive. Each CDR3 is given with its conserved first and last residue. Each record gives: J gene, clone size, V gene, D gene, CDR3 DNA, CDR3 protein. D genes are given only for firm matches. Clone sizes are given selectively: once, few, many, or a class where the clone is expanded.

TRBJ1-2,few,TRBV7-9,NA,TGTGCCAGCAGCTTGGTCCAAGGAGGACCCCATCCGACTAACTATGGCTACACCTTC,CASSLVQGGPHPTNYGYTF
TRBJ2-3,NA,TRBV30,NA,TGTGCCTGGGGGAGAAGGGGGACAGATACGCAGTATTTT,CAWGRRGTDTQYF
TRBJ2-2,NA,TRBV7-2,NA,TGTGCCAGCAGCTTAGCGGGGCGGAGGGTCACCGGGGAGCTGTTTTTT,CASSLAGRRVTGELFF
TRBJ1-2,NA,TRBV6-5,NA,TGTGCCAGCAGTTACCGGGACACCTATGGCTACACCTTC,CASSYRDTYGYTF
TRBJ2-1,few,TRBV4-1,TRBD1,TGCGCCAGCAGCCTTACCCAGGGGGCGGATGAGCAGTTCTTC,CASSLTQGADEQFF
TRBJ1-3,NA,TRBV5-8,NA,TGTGCCAGCAGCCCCACTTTAACCTCTGGAAACACCATATATTTT,CASSPTLTSGNTIYF
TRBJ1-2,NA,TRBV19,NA,TGTGCCAGTAGTACTGGACAGAGTGGCTACACCTTC,CASSTGQSGYTF
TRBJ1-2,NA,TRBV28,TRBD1,TGTGCCAGCAGTCCAGGGGGAAGCAATAGCGGCTATGGCTACACCTTC,CASSPGGSNSGYGYTF
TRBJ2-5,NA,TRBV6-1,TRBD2,TGTGCCAGCAGTTTGACTAGCGCCCAAGAGACCCAGTACTTC,CASSLTSAQETQYF
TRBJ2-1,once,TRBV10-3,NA,TGTGCCACCCGGGGAGGAAATGACGATGAGCAGTTCTTC,CATRGGNDDEQFF
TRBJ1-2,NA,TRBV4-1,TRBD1,TGCGCCAGCAGCCGGACAGGGAACTACACCTTC,CASSRTGNYTF
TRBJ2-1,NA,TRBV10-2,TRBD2,TGCGCCAGCAGACTAGCGGGAGGGAGGTATGAGCAGTTCTTC,CASRLAGGRYEQFF
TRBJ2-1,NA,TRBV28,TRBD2,TGTGCCAGCAGGCCCCGAGCGGGGAACTACAATGAGCAGTTCTTC,CASRPRAGNYNEQFF
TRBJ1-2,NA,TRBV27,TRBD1,TGTGCCAGCAGTACCCACGCAGGGGGCGAATATGGCTACACCTTC,CASSTHAGGEYGYTF
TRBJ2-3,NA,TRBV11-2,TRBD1,TGTGCCAGCAGCTTAGGGACAGGGACTACAGATACGCAGTATTTT,CASSLGTGTTDTQYF
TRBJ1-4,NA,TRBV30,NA,TGTGCCTGGAGTGTACTGCGGACAGACGAAAAACTGTTTTTT,CAWSVLRTDEKLFF
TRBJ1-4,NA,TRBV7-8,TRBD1,TGTGCCAGCAGCTTTGACAGGGTGAATGAAAAACTGTTTTTT,CASSFDRVNEKLFF
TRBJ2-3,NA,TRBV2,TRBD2,TGTGCCAGCAGTGGACTTCGGGGGGAAAGCACAGATACGCAGTATTTT,CASSGLRGESTDTQYF
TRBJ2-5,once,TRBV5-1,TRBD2,TGCGCCAGCAGCTTGGAGGCGGGAGACGAGACCCAGTACTTC,CASSLEAGDETQYF
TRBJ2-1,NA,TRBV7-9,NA,TGTGCCAGCAGCTTATTGGGGGCTACAGAGAGATATGAGCAGTTCTTC,CASSLLGATERYEQFF
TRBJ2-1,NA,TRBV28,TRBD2,TGTGCCAGCAGCCCCGCTGGACTAGCTGACTCCTACAATGAGCAGTTCTTC,CASSPAGLADSYNEQFF
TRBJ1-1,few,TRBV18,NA,TGTGCCAGCTCACCGACCCAGGGCACTGAAGCTTTCTTT,CASSPTQGTEAFF
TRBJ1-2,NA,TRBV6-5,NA,TGTGCCAGCAGCTTTGGCCTGGCCGGGGGCTACACCTTC,CASSFGLAGGYTF
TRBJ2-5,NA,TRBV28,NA,TGTGCCAGCGGGCGGGCTAGCGAGTTTCGTGAGACCCAGTACTTC,CASGRASEFRETQYF
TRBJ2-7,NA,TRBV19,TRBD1,TGTGCCAGTAGTCCCGGGACAGGGGCCTACGAGCAGTACTTC,CASSPGTGAYEQYF
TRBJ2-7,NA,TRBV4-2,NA,TGTGCCAGCAGCCAGGGCACGGGGAGCTCCTACGAGCAGTACTTC,CASSQGTGSSYEQYF
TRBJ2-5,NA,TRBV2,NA,TGTGCCAGCAGTGGGTTAAATCGGGAGACCCAGTACTTC,CASSGLNRETQYF
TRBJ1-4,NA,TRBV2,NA,TGTGCCAGCAGTCCTCGGGACACTCTAGACGCAACTAATGAAAAACTGTTTTTT,CASSPRDTLDATNEKLFF
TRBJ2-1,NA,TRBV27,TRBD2,TGTGCCAGCAGCCGGGACTATCACGGTTGGTTCTTC,CASSRDYHGWFF
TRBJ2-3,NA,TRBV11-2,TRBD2,TGTGCCAGCAGCTTAGGTCCGTCTAGCGGGAGCTCAGATACGCAGTATTTT,CASSLGPSSGSSDTQYF
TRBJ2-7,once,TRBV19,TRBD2,TGTGCCAGTAGTGAGTGGGGGACTAGCCGTGCCGAGCAGTACTTC,CASSEWGTSRAEQYF
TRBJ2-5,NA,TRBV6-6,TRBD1,TGTGCCAGCAGTTACGGGACAGGGAAAGAGACCCAGTACTTC,CASSYGTGKETQYF
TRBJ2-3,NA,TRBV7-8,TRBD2,TGTGCCAGCAGCCCCTTTGGCGGGAGGAGCGCAGATACGCAGTATTTT,CASSPFGGRSADTQYF
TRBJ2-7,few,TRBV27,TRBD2,TGTGCCAGCAGTCAGGGACTATCCTACGAGCAGTACTTC,CASSQGLSYEQYF
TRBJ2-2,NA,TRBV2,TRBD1,TGTGCCAGCAGCGGACAGGGGTTCGGCACCGGGGAGCTGTTTTTT,CASSGQGFGTGELFF
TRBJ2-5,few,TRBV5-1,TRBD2,TGCGCCAGCATCCTGGGGGGGGGAAGGATGGAGACCCAGTACTTC,CASILGGGRMETQYF
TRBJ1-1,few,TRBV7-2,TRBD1,TGTGCCAGCAGCATGGACAGGGGAAGAGACACTGAAGCTTTCTTT,CASSMDRGRDTEAFF